The 17 T cell receptor beta chains listed next were all sequenced from one sample in a study of cytomegalovirus exposure and HLA in healthy donors. The repertoire was sequenced with immunoSEQ multiplex PCR; TCRdb's copy has only in-frame clones and lacks some. The sample carries about 65,000 clones, approximately 94% recorded once. The sequenced sample was PBMCs. All receptors come from a man in his late teens or twenties in good health and CMV-seropositive.

CDR3 DNA sequence: TGCGCCAGCAGCACCGACAACCTGGAGACCCAGTACTTC. It specifies CASSTDNLETQYF. This chain uses TRBV5-1 with TRBJ2-5; D not certain. The length of the CDR3 is 13 residues. Germline V gene lookup returns CDR1 SGHRS and CDR2 YFSETQ. Trimming left V 4 bases short and J 5 bases short, with 12 bases between.

The V gene is TRBV28, the J gene TRBJ1-5; TRBD1 aligns across 7 bases. This CDR3 spans 13 amino acids. V shed 6 bases, J shed 6 bases, and the junction held 5 bases outside the gene matches. Per the germline V gene, CDR1 is MDHEN and CDR2 is SYDVKM. The chain's CDR3 is CASRTDRVQPQHF. The CDR3, as DNA: TGTGCCAGCAGGACTGACAGGGTTCAGCCCCAGCATTTT.

The chain couples TRBV6-1 to TRBJ2-2; 8 bases align to TRBD2. The V gene's germline CDR1 is MNHNS and CDR2 SASEGT. The CDR3 covers 15 residues. V dropped 10 bases and J dropped 4; count of bases not matched to a gene: 11. CDR3 coding DNA: TGTGCCACTACGGGAAGCGGGGGACCCACCGGGGAGCTGTTTTTT. Protein sequence: CATTGSGGPTGELFF.

The V and J genes are TRBV19 and TRBJ1-4; maybe TRBD1 (5 bases). Germline-derived CDR1 and CDR2 are LNHDA and SQIVND (reference sequence). CDR3 length: 15 amino acids. V lost 6 bases to trimming and J lost 6 bases, with 17 bases between them. Here the CDR3 reads CASSRLGGSDEKLFF. The CDR3 DNA is TGTGCCAGTAGCCGACTGGGGGGTTCCGATGAAAAACTGTTTTTT.

The CDR3 reads CARSLVWDRGNYEQYF. The CDR3 DNA is TGTGCCAGAAGCTTGGTTTGGGACAGGGGTAACTACGAGCAGTACTTC. The chain employs TRBV5-3 and TRBJ2-7, with 10 bases that match TRBD1. TRBV5-3 is recorded as an ORF, its role being uncertain. Trimming removed 0 bases from V and 3 bases from J; junction bases left unmatched: 6. CDR3 length: 16 residues.

This chain joins TRBV10-3 and TRBJ2-7; no clear D gene. The CDR3 consists of 14 residues. Germline loops: CDR1 ENHRY, CDR2 SYGVKD. Trimming left V 0 bases short and J 0 bases short, with 6 bases between. CDR3 sequence reads: CAISESQSSYEQYF. CDR3 in DNA: TGTGCCATCAGTGAGTCACAGAGCTCCTACGAGCAGTACTTC.

This chain links TRBV11-3 with TRBJ2-7; 7 nucleotides line up with TRBD2. Looked up from germline, CDR1 is SGHNT and CDR2 is YENEEA. This CDR3 contains 15 residues. Trimming removed 5 bases from V and 2 bases from J; junction bases left unmatched: 9. The CDR3 protein is CASSDAGDGTYEQYF. The CDR3 nucleotides are TGTGCCAGCAGCGATGCGGGGGACGGAACCTACGAGCAGTACTTC.

V gene TRBV2 combines with J gene TRBJ2-5; D is perhaps TRBD1 (6 bases). This CDR3 has 12 amino acids. V was trimmed by 7 bases and J by 5 bases, leaving 11 bases between them. Looked up from germline, CDR1 is SNHLY and CDR2 is FYNNEI. The chain's CDR3 is CASTRTVETQYF. The CDR3, as DNA: TGTGCCAGCACTAGGACAGTCGAGACCCAGTACTTC.

J is TRBJ2-5 and V is TRBV21-1; no check of the table's D call, TRBD1, against the DNA was made. TRBV21-1 corresponds to a pseudogene. This CDR3 has 15 residues. Here the CDR3 reads CASSLTGNLQETQYF. The CDR3 region has the DNA TGTGCCAGCAGTCTGACAGGGAATCTGCAAGAGACCCAGTACTTC.

V is TRBV28 and J is TRBJ2-7, with D possibly TRBD2 on 6 matching bases. Germline CDR1 and CDR2: MDHEN and SYDVKM. The CDR3 sequence is 14 residues long. V lost 6 bases to trimming and J lost 1 base, with 13 bases between them. The CDR3 region has the DNA TGTGCCAGCAGGCTCATCGCGGGGTCCTACGAGCAGTACTTC. It encodes CASRLIAGSYEQYF.

The chain joins TRBV10-1 to TRBJ1-3; no definite D call. Germline V gene data show CDR1 as WNHNN and CDR2 as SYGVQD (reference sequence). The CDR3 consists of 15 residues. V lost 5 bases, J lost 0 bases, and 11 bases lay in between. This CDR3 reads CASSPDGDSGNTIYF. CDR3 coding DNA: TGCGCCAGCAGTCCTGACGGAGACTCTGGAAACACCATATATTTT.

V usage is TRBV7-9 and J usage is TRBJ2-5; 11 nucleotides align to TRBD1. The CDR3 consists of 14 residues. J gave up 5 bases and V 2 bases, and 1 base lay outside the gene matches. CDR1 SEHNR and CDR2 FQNEAQ come from the germline V gene (reference sequence). This chain's CDR3 is CASSLRDRGETQYF. In nucleotides, the CDR3 is TGTGCCAGCAGCTTAAGGGACAGGGGGGAGACCCAGTACTTC.

Only one count was recorded for this clone. The chain is built from TRBV4-2 and TRBJ2-7; 12 bases are shared with TRBD2. The CDR3 is made up of 15 amino acids. The germline V gene has CDR1 LGHNA and CDR2 YNFKEQ. J lost 3 bases, V lost 0 bases, and 0 bases had no gene match. The CDR3 region is CASSQELAGGYEQYF. In DNA form, the CDR3 reads TGTGCCAGCAGCCAAGAACTAGCGGGAGGCTACGAGCAGTACTTC.

The chain joins TRBV28 to TRBJ2-7; D perhaps matches TRBD1 (5 bases). Germline CDR1 MDHEN, CDR2 SYDVKM. V lost 3 bases and J lost 0, with 24 bases in between. The CDR3 is 19 amino acids. CDR3 coding DNA: TGTGCCAGCAGTTTTGACCTGGATGCTGCGAAAGGGGACTCCTACGAGCAGTACTTC. It specifies CASSFDLDAAKGDSYEQYF.

The chain joins TRBV6-6 to TRBJ2-2; D is uncertain. Germline assignment: CDR1 MNHNY and CDR2 SVGAGI (reference sequence). This CDR3 contains 12 residues. Trimming cost V 5 bases and J 3 bases, with 4 bases left between them. The CDR3 loop is CASSPYTGELFF. The CDR3 coding sequence is TGTGCCAGCAGTCCCTACACCGGGGAGCTGTTTTTT.

The chain carries TRBV28 and TRBJ1-5; D is uncertain. The CDR3 loop spans 12 amino acids. V shed 5 bases and J shed 4 bases, with 6 bases lying between them. The germline CDR1 and CDR2 sequences are MDHEN and SYDVKM. CDR3 coding DNA: TGTGCCAGCAGTCTTATGAATCAGCCCCAGCATTTT. Translation gives CASSLMNQPQHF.

The V call is TRBV6-6, the J call TRBJ2-2, with TRBD1 matching over 10 bases. The germline V gene encodes CDR1 MNHNY and CDR2 SVGAGI (reference sequence). After removal of 6 bases from V and 5 bases from J, the junction contained 6 bases not matched to a gene. The CDR3 loop spans 15 amino acids. CDR3 in amino acids: CASRPGTGETGELFF. The CDR3 coding sequence is TGTGCCAGCAGGCCCGGGACAGGGGAAACCGGGGAGCTGTTTTTT.